This T cell receptor beta chain is from a study of long-term antiretroviral therapy in people with HIV. At survey level, the immunoSEQ assay was run in its v3.0 version. Method: immunoSEQ multiplex PCR; TCRdb's copy keeps in-frame clones and lacks some. Among about 34,000 clones listed, more than 75% were seen once. This CDR3 comprises 11 residues. Germline CDR1 is SQVTM and CDR2 is ANQGSEA. This chain links TRBV29-1 with TRBJ2-1, with a tentative D call TRBD1 (6 bases). The origin of this receptor is a man in his late teens or twenties with HIV. The source material was unsorted PBMCs, sampled 1.9 years after starting antiretroviral therapy. CDR3 nucleotides: TGCAGTTTTTACAGGGAGTTTGAGCAGTTCTTC. Its translation: CSFYREFEQFF.